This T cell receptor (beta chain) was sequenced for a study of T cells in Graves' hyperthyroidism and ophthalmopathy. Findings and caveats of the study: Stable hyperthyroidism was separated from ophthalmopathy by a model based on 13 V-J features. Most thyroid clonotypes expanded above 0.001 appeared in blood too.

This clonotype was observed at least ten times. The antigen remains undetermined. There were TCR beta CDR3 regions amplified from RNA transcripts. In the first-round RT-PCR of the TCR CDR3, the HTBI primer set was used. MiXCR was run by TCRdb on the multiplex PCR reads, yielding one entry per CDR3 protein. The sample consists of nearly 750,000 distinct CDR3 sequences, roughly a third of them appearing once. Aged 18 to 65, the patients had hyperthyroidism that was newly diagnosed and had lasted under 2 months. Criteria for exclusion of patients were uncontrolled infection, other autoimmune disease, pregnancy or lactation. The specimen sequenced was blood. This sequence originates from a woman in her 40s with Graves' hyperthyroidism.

The DNA for the CDR3 is TGTGCCAGCAGCATGAGGGGGGCGCCTAATGAAAAACTGTTTTTT. Encoded protein: CASSMRGAPNEKLFF. The rearrangement joins TRBV3-1 to TRBJ1-4; D is possibly TRBD1 (6 bases). Trimming left V 5 bases short and J 3 bases short, with 13 bases between. Germline loops: CDR1 LGHDT, CDR2 YNNKEL (reference sequence). This CDR3 region has 15 residues.